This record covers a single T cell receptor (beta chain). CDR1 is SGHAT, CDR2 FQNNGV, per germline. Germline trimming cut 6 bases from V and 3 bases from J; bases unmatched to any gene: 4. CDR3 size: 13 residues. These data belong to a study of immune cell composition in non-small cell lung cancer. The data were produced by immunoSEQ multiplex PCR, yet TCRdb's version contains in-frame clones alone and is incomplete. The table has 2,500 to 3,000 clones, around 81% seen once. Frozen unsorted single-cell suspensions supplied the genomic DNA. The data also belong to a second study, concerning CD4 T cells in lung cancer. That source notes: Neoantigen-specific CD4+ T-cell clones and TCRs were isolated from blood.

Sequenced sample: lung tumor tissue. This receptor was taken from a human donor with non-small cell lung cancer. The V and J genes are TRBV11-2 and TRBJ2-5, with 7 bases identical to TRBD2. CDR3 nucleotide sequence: TGTGCCAGCAGACCGACTAGCAAAGAGACCCAGTACTTC. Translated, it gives CASRPTSKETQYF.